A single sample gave rise to the 14 T cell receptor beta chains below, sequenced in a study of T cell responses to AZD1222 COVID-19 vaccine. The assay was immunoSEQ multiplex PCR, and TCRdb's table has in-frame clones only and misses some. The data contain over 100,000 clones, almost 95% of them singletons. The sample here was peripheral blood, taken on day 0 of AZD1222 vaccination. The receptors come from an adult in good health.

A word on this clone: This sample also contains other DNA sequences that code for the same CDR3. V usage is TRBV7-9 and J usage is TRBJ2-1, with D possibly TRBD2 on 6 matching bases. The CDR3 loop spans 14 amino acids. The V end lost 3 bases, the J end lost 8 bases, and 14 bases lay between the germline ends. Germline V lookup: CDR1 SEHNR, CDR2 FQNEAQ (reference sequence). The CDR3: CASSLGRGSDEQFF. CDR3 bases: TGTGCCAGCAGCTTGGGACGGGGGAGCGATGAGCAGTTCTTC.

The rearrangement uses TRBV7-9 and TRBJ2-1; D possibly corresponds to TRBD2 (6 bases). The V gene lost 0 bases and the J gene lost 9 bases, with 15 bases spanning the gap. The CDR3 loop spans 15 amino acids. Germline assignment: CDR1 SEHNR and CDR2 FQNEAQ (reference sequence). CDR3 sequence reads: CASSLARTTYGEQFF. CDR3 DNA: TGTGCCAGCAGCTTAGCTAGGACTACATACGGTGAGCAGTTCTTC.

The chain couples TRBV3-1 (or the pseudogene TRBV3-2) to TRBJ1-2; D is unresolved. From germline, CDR1 is LGHDT and CDR2 YNNKEL (reference sequence). V was cut by 1 base and J by 2 bases, with 2 bases left in between. The CDR3 length is 12 residues. The CDR3 sequence is CASSQANYGYTF. The CDR3 nucleotides read TGTGCCAGCAGCCAAGCCAACTATGGCTACACCTTC.

The genes are TRBV18 and TRBJ2-7, with 7 nucleotides matching TRBD1. CDR1 KGHSH and CDR2 LQKENI come from the germline V gene. J lost 3 bases, V lost 7 bases, and 3 bases had no gene match. The CDR3 is made up of 12 amino acids. CDR3 in DNA: TGTGCCAGCTGGGGACAGAACTACGAGCAGTACTTC. It yields the protein CASWGQNYEQYF.

This chain joins TRBV2 and TRBJ2-5; tentative D call: TRBD2 (7 bases). The CDR3 extends over 15 amino acids. Germline lookup yields CDR1 SNHLY and CDR2 FYNNEI. V shed 0 bases and J shed 5 bases, with 13 bases lying between them. CDR3 coding DNA: TGTGCCAGCAGTGAAGCGCTAGGGAGGGGGGAGACCCAGTACTTC. Its translation is CASSEALGRGETQYF.

The genes are TRBV10-2 and TRBJ1-1, with unresolved D. The CDR3 length is 14 residues. V lost 1 base and J 4 bases, leaving 10 bases between the germline ends. Germline lookup yields CDR1 WSHSY and CDR2 SAAADI. The CDR3 sequence: CASSEFRMGTEAFF. The CDR3 nucleotides are TGCGCCAGCAGTGAGTTCCGGATGGGCACTGAAGCTTTCTTT.

This clone was seen more than once but under ten times. The junction departs from the called germline gene at one end, perhaps through a read error. The chain couples TRBV7-7 to TRBJ2-1; D possibly corresponds to TRBD2 (5 bases). Germline assignment: CDR1 SSHAT and CDR2 FNYEAQ (reference sequence). This CDR3 comprises 16 residues. The CDR3 DNA is TGTGCTAGCAGCTTAGGAGGTGACGGATCCTACAATGAGCAGTTCTTC. Translated, it gives CASSLGGDGSYNEQFF.

The chain combines TRBV27 with TRBJ1-1; D gene unclear. Germline V gene data show CDR1 as MNHEY and CDR2 as SMNVEV (reference sequence). The CDR3 spans 15 residues. The V end was cut by 0 bases, the J end by 4 bases, with 12 bases between. The CDR3: CASSLSWLGGTEAFF. In nucleotides, the CDR3 is TGTGCCAGCAGTTTATCCTGGCTCGGAGGCACTGAAGCTTTCTTT.

The V and J genes are TRBV6-5 and TRBJ2-4; tentative D call: TRBD2 (7 bases). V was shortened by 7 bases and J by 3 bases, with 13 bases between the two germline ends. CDR1 is MNHEY, CDR2 SVGAGI, per germline. This CDR3 comprises 14 residues. The CDR3 spells CASTRGGNKNIQYF. The CDR3 DNA sequence: TGTGCCAGCACTAGGGGGGGGAACAAAAACATTCAGTACTTC.

This clone was detected a few times. The rearrangement joins TRBV19 to TRBJ1-2; the match to TRBD1 covers 9 bases. The CDR3 spans 14 residues. V lost 8 bases to trimming and J lost 4 bases; unmatched junction nucleotides: 8. Germline CDR1 reads LNHDA; CDR2 reads SQIVND (reference sequence). The CDR3 DNA reads TGTGCCAGTGGTGCCCTACAGGGGGCCTATGGCTACACCTTC. Translating gives CASGALQGAYGYTF.

V usage is TRBV30 and J usage is TRBJ1-1; D is undetermined. The ends were cut back, 0 bases at V and 11 bases at J, with 13 bases in the middle. The CDR3 covers 12 residues. Germline V lookup: CDR1 GTSNPN, CDR2 SVGIG (reference sequence). The CDR3 spells CAWSVMGIQAFF. CDR3 DNA sequence: TGTGCCTGGAGTGTAATGGGCATTCAGGCTTTCTTT.

There are a few counts of this clone. The chain combines TRBV25-1 with TRBJ2-1; 9 bases agree with TRBD1. This CDR3 has 13 residues. CDR1 is MGHDK, CDR2 SYGVNS, per germline. V lost 4 bases, J lost 8 bases, and 3 bases stayed unmatched. The CDR3 is CASSGRTGDEQFF. Written as DNA, the CDR3 is TGTGCCAGCAGTGGTAGGACAGGGGATGAGCAGTTCTTC.

The CDR3 is CASSEAQRGTPYEQYV. The CDR3 DNA is TGTGCCAGCAGTGAAGCCCAGCGGGGGACTCCCTACGAGCAGTACGTC. This chain links TRBV6-1 with TRBJ2-7, with 8 bases lining up with TRBD2. CDR1 is MNHNS, CDR2 SASEGT, per germline. The CDR3 is 16 amino acids. J was trimmed by 2 bases and V by 0 bases; bases with no gene match: 6.

V is TRBV6-5 and J is TRBJ2-2; 11 bases align to TRBD2. Germline assignment: CDR1 MNHEY and CDR2 SVGAGI. CDR3 length: 15 residues. The J segment lost 6 bases and the V segment lost 5 bases, leaving 5 bases of the junction unmatched. The DNA for the CDR3 is TGTGCCAGCAGTACCGGGACTAGCGGAGCCGGGGAGCTGTTTTTT. As protein: CASSTGTSGAGELFF.